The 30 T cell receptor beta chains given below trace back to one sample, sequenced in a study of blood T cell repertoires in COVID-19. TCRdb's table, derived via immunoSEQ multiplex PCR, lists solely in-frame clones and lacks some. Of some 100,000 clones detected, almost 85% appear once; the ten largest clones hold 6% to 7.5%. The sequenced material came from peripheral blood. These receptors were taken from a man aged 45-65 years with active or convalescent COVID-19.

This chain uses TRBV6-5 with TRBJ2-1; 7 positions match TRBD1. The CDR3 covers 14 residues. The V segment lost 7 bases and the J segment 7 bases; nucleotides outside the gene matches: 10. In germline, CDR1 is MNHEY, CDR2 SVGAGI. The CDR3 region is CASTHRGRANEQFF. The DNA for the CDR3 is TGTGCCAGCACCCACAGGGGCAGGGCGAATGAGCAGTTCTTC.

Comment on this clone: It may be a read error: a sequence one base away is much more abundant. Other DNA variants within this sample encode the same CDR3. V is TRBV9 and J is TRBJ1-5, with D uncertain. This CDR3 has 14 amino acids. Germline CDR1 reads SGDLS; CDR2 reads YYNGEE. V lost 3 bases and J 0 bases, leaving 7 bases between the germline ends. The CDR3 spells CASSATDSNQPQHF. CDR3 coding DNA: TGTGCCAGCAGCGCTACAGATAGCAATCAGCCCCAGCATTTT.

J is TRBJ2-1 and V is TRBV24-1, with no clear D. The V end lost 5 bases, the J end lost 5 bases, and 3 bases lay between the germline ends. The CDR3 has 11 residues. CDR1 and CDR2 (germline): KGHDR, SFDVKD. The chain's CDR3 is CATSGHNEQFF. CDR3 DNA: TGTGCCACCAGTGGGCACAATGAGCAGTTCTTC.

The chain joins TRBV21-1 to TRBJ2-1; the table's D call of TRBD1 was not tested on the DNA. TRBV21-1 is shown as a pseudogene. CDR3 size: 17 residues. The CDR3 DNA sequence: TGTGCCAGCAGCAAAGCTCCCGGGACAGGGGGCAGAGATGAGCAGTTCTTC. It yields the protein CASSKAPGTGGRDEQFF.

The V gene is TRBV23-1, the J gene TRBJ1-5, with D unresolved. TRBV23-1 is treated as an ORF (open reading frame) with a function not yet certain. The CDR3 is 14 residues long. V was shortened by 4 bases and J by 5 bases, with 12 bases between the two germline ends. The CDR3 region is CASSRRHLDQPQHF. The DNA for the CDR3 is TGCGCCAGCAGTCGTCGACACTTAGATCAGCCCCAGCATTTT.

In DNA, the CDR3 is TGTGCCAGCAGCTCCGTGGGACAGGGTCAGGAAAAACTGTTTTTT. Encoded protein: CASSSVGQGQEKLFF. The rearrangement uses TRBV7-8 and TRBJ1-4, with 9 bases fitting TRBD1. The germline CDR1 and CDR2 sequences are SGHVS and FQNEAQ. Trimming took 4 bases from V and 8 from J; bases not matched to a gene: 8. The CDR3 spans 15 residues. Drawing the rest from reference TRBV7-8 and TRBJ1-4, the complete variable domain is GAGVSQSPRYKVAKRGQDVALRCDPISGHVSLFWYQQALGQGPEFLTYFQNEAQLDKSGLPSDRFFAERPEGSVSTLKIQRTQQEDSAVYLCASSSVGQGQEKLFFGSGTQLSVL.

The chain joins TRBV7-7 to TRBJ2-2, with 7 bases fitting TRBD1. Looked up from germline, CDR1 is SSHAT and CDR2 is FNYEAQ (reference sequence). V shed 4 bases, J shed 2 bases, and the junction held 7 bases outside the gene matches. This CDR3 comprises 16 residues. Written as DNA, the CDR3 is TGTGCCAGCAGCTCCCGGACAGGACCAAACACCGGGGAGCTGTTTTTT. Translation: CASSSRTGPNTGELFF.

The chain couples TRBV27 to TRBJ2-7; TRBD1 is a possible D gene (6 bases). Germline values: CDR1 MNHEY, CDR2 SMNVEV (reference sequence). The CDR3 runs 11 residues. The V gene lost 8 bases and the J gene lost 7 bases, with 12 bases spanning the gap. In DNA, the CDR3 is TGTGCCAGCTGGACAGTCGGAGAGCAGTACTTC. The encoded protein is CASWTVGEQYF.

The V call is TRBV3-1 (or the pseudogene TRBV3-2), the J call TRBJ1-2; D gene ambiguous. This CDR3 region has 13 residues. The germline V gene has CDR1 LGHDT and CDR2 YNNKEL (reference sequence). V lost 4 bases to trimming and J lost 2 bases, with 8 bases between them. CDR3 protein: CASSPGPNYGYTF. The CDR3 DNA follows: TGTGCCAGCAGCCCGGGTCCGAACTATGGCTACACCTTC.

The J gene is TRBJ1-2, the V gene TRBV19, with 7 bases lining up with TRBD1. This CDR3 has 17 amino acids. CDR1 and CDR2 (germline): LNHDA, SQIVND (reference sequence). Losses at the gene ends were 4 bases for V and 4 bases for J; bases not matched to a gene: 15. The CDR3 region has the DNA TGTGCCAGTAGTACCGCTCGGGACAGCAAAGAACCCTATGGCTACACCTTC. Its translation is CASSTARDSKEPYGYTF.

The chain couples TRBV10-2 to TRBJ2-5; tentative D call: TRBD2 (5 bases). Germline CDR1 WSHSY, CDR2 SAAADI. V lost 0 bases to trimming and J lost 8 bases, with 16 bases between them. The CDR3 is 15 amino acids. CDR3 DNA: TGCGCCAGCAGTGAGTCGATGCCCGGGGTGGGCACCCAGTACTTC. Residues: CASSESMPGVGTQYF.

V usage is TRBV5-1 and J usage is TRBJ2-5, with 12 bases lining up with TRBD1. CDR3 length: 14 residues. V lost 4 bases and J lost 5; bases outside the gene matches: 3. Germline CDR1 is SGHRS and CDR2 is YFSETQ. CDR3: CASSPGQGAETQYF. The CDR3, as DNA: TGCGCCAGCAGCCCGGGACAGGGGGCTGAGACCCAGTACTTC. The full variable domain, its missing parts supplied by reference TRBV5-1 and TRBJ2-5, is KAGVTQTPRYLIKTRGQQVTLSCSPISGHRSVSWYQQTPGQGLQFLFEYFSETQRNKGNFPGRFSGRQFSNSRSEMNVSTLELGDSALYLCASSPGQGAETQYFGPGTRLLVL.

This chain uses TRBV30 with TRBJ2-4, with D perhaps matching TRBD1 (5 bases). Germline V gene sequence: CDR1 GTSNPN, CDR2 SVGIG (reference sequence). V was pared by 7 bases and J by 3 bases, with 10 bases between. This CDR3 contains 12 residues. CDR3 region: CASVRGKNIQYF. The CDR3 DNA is TGTGCCTCGGTTAGGGGCAAAAACATTCAGTACTTC.

This CDR3 reads CASSPGRVTDTQYF. In DNA form, the CDR3 reads TGTGCCAGCAGCCCGGGGAGGGTCACAGATACGCAGTATTTT. The genes are TRBV3-1 (or the pseudogene TRBV3-2) and TRBJ2-3; 7 positions agree with TRBD2. Germline loops: CDR1 LGHDT, CDR2 YNNKEL (reference sequence). The CDR3 has 14 amino acids. Germline trimming cut 4 bases from V and 2 bases from J; bases unmatched to any gene: 3.

CDR3: CASSLSSDRGNTEAFF. The CDR3 DNA sequence: TGTGCCAGCAGCTTGAGCTCGGACAGGGGGAACACTGAAGCTTTCTTT. The chain recombines TRBV5-4 with TRBJ1-1, with 9 bases identical to TRBD1. Germline CDR1 reads SGHNT; CDR2 reads YYREEE (reference sequence). Losses at the gene ends were 1 base for V and 1 base for J; bases not matched to a gene: 5. The CDR3 loop spans 16 amino acids. Complete variable domain (other parts from reference TRBV5-4 and TRBJ1-1): ETGVTQSPTHLIKTRGQQVTLRCSSQSGHNTVSWYQQALGQGPQFIFQYYREEENGRGNFPPRFSGLQFPNYSSELNVNALELDDSALYLCASSLSSDRGNTEAFFGQGTRLTVV.

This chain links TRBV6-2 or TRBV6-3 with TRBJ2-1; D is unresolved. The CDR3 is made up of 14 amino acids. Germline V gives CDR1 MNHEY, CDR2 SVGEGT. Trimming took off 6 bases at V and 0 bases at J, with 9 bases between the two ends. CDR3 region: CASSVESSYNEQFF. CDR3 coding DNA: TGTGCCAGCAGCGTTGAGAGCTCCTACAATGAGCAGTTCTTC.

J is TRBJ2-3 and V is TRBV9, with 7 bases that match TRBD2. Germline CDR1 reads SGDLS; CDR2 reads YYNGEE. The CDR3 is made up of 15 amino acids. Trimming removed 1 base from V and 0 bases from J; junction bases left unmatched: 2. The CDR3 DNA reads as TGTGCCAGCAGCGTACTAGCGGCTAGCACAGATACGCAGTATTTT. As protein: CASSVLAASTDTQYF.

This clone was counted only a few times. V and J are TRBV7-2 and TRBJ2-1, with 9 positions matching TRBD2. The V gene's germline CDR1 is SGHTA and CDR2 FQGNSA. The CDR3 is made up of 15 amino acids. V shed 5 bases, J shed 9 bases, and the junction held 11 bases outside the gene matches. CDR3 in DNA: TGTGCCAGCAGCCCCCCAGGGACTAGCCTGGGTGAGCAGTTCTTC. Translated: CASSPPGTSLGEQFF.

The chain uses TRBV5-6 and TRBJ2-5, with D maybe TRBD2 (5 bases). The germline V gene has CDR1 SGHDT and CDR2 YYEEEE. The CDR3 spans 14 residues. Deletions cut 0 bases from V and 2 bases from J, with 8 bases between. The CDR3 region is CASSLVGEQETQYF. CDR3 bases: TGTGCCAGCAGCTTGGTCGGGGAACAAGAGACCCAGTACTTC.

The CDR3 DNA is TGTGCCAGCAGTTTAAACAGGGATGAAGCTTTCTTT. Translated, it gives CASSLNRDEAFF. V is TRBV28 and J is TRBJ1-1; D possibly corresponds to TRBD1 (6 bases). Germline CDR1 MDHEN, CDR2 SYDVKM. The V end was cut by 2 bases, the J end by 7 bases, with 8 bases between. This CDR3 region has 12 residues.

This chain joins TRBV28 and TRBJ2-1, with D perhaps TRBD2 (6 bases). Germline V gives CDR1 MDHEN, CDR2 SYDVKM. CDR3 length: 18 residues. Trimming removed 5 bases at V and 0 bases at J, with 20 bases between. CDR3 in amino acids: CASSPPLAGASSYNEQFF. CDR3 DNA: TGTGCCAGCAGTCCCCCACTAGCAGGAGCGAGCTCCTACAATGAGCAGTTCTTC.

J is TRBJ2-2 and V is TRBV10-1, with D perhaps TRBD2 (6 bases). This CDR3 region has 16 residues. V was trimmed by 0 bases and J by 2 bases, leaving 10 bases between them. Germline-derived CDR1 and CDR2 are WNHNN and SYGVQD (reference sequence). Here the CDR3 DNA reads TGCGCCAGCAGTGAGTCGGCGGGGTCAAACACCGGGGAGCTGTTTTTT. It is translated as CASSESAGSNTGELFF.

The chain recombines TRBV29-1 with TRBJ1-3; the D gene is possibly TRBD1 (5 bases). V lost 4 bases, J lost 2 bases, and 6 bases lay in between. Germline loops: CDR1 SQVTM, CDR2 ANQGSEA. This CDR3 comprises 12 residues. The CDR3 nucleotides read TGCAGCGTTGCGGGGGCTGGAAACACCATATATTTT. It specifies CSVAGAGNTIYF.

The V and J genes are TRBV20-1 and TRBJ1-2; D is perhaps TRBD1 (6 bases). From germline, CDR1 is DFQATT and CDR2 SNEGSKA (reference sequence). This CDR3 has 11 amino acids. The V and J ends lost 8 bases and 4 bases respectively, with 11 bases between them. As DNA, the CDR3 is TGCAGTTCAACAGGGTCCTATGGCTACACCTTC. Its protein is CSSTGSYGYTF.

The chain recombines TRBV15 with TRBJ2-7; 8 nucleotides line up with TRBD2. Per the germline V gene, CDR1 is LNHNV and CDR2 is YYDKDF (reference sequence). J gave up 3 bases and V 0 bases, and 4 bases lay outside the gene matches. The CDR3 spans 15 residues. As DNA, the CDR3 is TGTGCCACCAGCAGAGATGCGGGGGGCCTCTACGAGCAGTACGTC. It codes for CATSRDAGGLYEQYV.

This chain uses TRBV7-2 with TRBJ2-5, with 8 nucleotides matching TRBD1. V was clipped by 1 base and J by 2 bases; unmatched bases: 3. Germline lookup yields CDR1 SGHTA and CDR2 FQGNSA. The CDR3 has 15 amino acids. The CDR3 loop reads CASSLGGTGQETQYF. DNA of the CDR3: TGTGCCAGCAGCTTAGGGGGGACAGGACAAGAGACCCAGTACTTC.

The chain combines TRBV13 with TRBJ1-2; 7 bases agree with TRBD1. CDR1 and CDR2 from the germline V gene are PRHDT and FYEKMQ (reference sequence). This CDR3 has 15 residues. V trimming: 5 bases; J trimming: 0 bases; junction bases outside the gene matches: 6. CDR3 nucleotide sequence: TGTGCCAGCAGCATTGGGGACAGAGCTAACTATGGCTACACCTTC. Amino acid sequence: CASSIGDRANYGYTF.

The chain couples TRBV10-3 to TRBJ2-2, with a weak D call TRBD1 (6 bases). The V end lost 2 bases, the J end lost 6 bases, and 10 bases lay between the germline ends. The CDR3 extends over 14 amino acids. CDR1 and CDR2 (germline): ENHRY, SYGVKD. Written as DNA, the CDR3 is TGTGCCATCAGTGAGGTACAGGGTTCCGGGGAGCTGTTTTTT. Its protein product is CAISEVQGSGELFF.

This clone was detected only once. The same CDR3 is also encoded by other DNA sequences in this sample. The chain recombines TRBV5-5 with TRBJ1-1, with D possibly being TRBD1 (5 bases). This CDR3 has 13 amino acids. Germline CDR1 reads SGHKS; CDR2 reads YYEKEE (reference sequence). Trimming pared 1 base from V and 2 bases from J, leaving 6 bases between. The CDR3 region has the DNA TGTGCCAGCAGCTTGACAGGCAACACTGAAGCTTTCTTT. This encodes CASSLTGNTEAFF.

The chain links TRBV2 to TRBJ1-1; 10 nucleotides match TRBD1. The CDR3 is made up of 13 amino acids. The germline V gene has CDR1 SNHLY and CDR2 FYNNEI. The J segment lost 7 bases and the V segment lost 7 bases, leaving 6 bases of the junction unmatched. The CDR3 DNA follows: TGTGCCAGCATATGGGGACAGGGGAATGAAGCTTTCTTT. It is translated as CASIWGQGNEAFF.